One and the same sample provided the 26 T cell receptor beta chains below, sequenced in a study of blood T cells in healthy people across ages. The use of a sample-barcoded 5' primer and a J-beta primer mix characterized a second PCR of about 7 to 12 cycles. TCRdb used MiXCR to reprocess the 5' RACE reads, holding one entry per CDR3 protein. The sample records about 1.7 million distinct CDR3 sequences, over 25% being singletons. The sample comprised blood. These receptors all come from a woman in her twenties or thirties in good health.

This chain joins TRBV12-3 or TRBV12-4 and TRBJ1-5; 10 bases match TRBD1. V lost 4 bases, J lost 1 base, and 7 bases stayed unmatched. CDR3 length: 17 amino acids. The CDR3 DNA reads TGTGCCAGCAGTTCTTGGACAGGGGGTCGCAGCAATCAGCCCCAGCATTTT. Residues: CASSSWTGGRSNQPQHF.

This clonotype was recorded only once. The CDR3 carries no conserved terminal phenylalanine or tryptophan, so it likely arises from a read error. The chain couples TRBV20-1 to TRBJ2-1, with 8 positions matching TRBD2. The V gene's germline CDR1 is DFQATT and CDR2 SNEGSKA (reference sequence). Trimming cost V 6 bases and J 11 bases; bases outside gene matches: 6. CDR3 length equals 11 residues. Here the CDR3 DNA reads TGCAGTGCAACCTTAGCGGGGCAGCAGTTCGTC. This sequence encodes CSATLAGQQFV.

The rearrangement uses TRBV20-1 and TRBJ2-5; the match to TRBD2 covers 7 bases. The germline CDR1 and CDR2 sequences are DFQATT and SNEGSKA (reference sequence). CDR3 length: 14 residues. V gave up 4 bases and J gave up 5 bases; unmatched junction bases: 10. The CDR3 DNA follows: TGCAGTGCTAAAATCGGCGGGAGTCGGGAGACCCAGTACTTC. This codes for CSAKIGGSRETQYF.

Worth noting for this clonotype: This may arise from a read error, as a much more abundant clone is one base away. V is TRBV7-8 and J is TRBJ2-4; 8 bases are a match to TRBD2. Losses at the gene ends were 4 bases for V and 13 bases for J; bases not matched to a gene: 15. Per the germline V gene, CDR1 is SGHVS and CDR2 is FQNEAQ. CDR3 length: 15 amino acids. Here the CDR3 reads CASSSVAGRNNEQYF. CDR3 DNA sequence: TGTGCCAGCAGCTCCGTAGCGGGACGGAATAATGAGCAGTACTTC.

J is TRBJ2-1 and V is TRBV5-1, with TRBD1 matching over 10 bases. Germline-derived CDR1 and CDR2 are SGHRS and YFSETQ. Unmatched junction bases numbered 3, after V lost 2 bases and J lost 7 bases. This CDR3 is 14 amino acids long. DNA for the CDR3: TGCGCCAGCAGCTTCGGACAGGGGGAGAATGAGCAGTTCTTC. Encoded protein: CASSFGQGENEQFF.

This sequence joins TRBV24-1 and TRBJ1-2, with unresolved D. CDR3 length: 9 residues. Germline V CDR1 and CDR2: KGHDR, SFDVKD. V was pared by 12 bases and J by 4 bases, with 5 bases between. CDR3 DNA sequence: TGTGCCGAATTCTATGGCTACACCTTC. Amino acids: CAEFYGYTF.

There are a few counts of this clonotype. The rearrangement links TRBV28 to TRBJ2-3, with D perhaps being TRBD1 or TRBD2 (5 bases each). V lost 6 bases to trimming and J lost 9 bases, with 19 bases between them. The CDR3 extends over 14 amino acids. CDR1 and CDR2 from the germline V gene are MDHEN and SYDVKM. CDR3 region: CASSRSGLTKTQYF. Written as DNA, the CDR3 is TGTGCCAGCAGCCGATCGGGGCTTACGAAGACGCAGTATTTT.

This clonotype was seen only a few times. The CDR3, as DNA: TGTGCCACCGGATGGGGGGGGAGCTCCTACGAGCAGTACTTC. Amino acid sequence: CATGWGGSSYEQYF. The chain has TRBV15 and TRBJ2-7; 7 bases are shared with TRBD2. The CDR3 extends over 14 amino acids. Germline V CDR1 and CDR2: LNHNV, YYDKDF (reference sequence). The V and J ends lost 8 bases and 0 bases, in that order; junction bases with no gene match: 7.

This clonotype was observed a few times. The chain has TRBV6-2 or TRBV6-3 and TRBJ2-4; D ambiguous. CDR3 length equals 15 residues. Trimming pared 8 bases from V and 0 bases from J, leaving 14 bases between. CDR1 and CDR2 (germline): MNHEY, SVGEGT. CDR3 protein: CASRKDEVAKNIQYF. CDR3 nucleotides: TGTGCCAGCCGTAAGGACGAAGTAGCCAAAAACATTCAGTACTTC.

This clonotype was seen at least ten times. The chain recombines TRBV7-6 with TRBJ2-1, with 13 bases matching TRBD2. After removal of 1 base from V and 10 bases from J, the junction contained 4 bases not matched to a gene. The germline gives CDR1 SGHVS, CDR2 FNYEAQ. This CDR3 is 15 amino acids long. The CDR3 DNA is TGTGCCAGCAGCTTAGGCACTAGCGGGGGGGCCGAGCAGTTCTTC. Amino acids: CASSLGTSGGAEQFF.

The chain links TRBV2 to TRBJ2-5; D is uncertain. This CDR3 has 14 residues. Germline V lookup: CDR1 SNHLY, CDR2 FYNNEI. The V gene lost 4 bases and the J gene lost 11 bases, with 20 bases spanning the gap. The CDR3 bases are TGTGCCAGCAGTGCAGGTTCACTCTCCTACGGGCAGTACTTC. Translated: CASSAGSLSYGQYF. Looking up the rest from reference TRBV2 and TRBJ2-5 gives the full variable domain: EPEVTQTPSHQVTQMGQEVILRCVPISNHLYFYWYRQILGQKVEFLVSFYNNEISEKSEIFDDQFSVERPDGSNFTLKIRSTKLEDSAMYFCASSAGSLSYGQYFGPGTRLLVL.

As to this clonotype: A much bigger clone sits one base away, suggesting this may be a read error. The rearrangement links TRBV29-1 to TRBJ2-1; 10 nucleotides line up with TRBD1. The CDR3 totals 13 residues. V shed 4 bases, J shed 9 bases, and the junction held 6 bases outside the gene matches. Looked up from germline, CDR1 is SQVTM and CDR2 is ANQGSEA. The CDR3 protein is CSVGETGGGEQFF. The DNA for the CDR3 is TGCAGCGTTGGCGAGACAGGGGGCGGTGAGCAGTTCTTC.

V usage is TRBV14 and J usage is TRBJ2-3, with 7 nucleotides matching TRBD2. Germline V CDR1 and CDR2: SGHDN, FVKESK. Unmatched junction bases numbered 6, after V lost 1 base and J lost 8 bases. This CDR3 has 14 amino acids. CDR3 in DNA: TGTGCCAGCAGCCAAGTCGAGGTAGCGGGTACGCAGTATTTT. It encodes CASSQVEVAGTQYF.

This clonotype was observed a handful of times. The chain is built from TRBV7-9 and TRBJ2-1; the match to TRBD2 covers 8 bases. The V gene end was trimmed by 4 bases and the J gene end by 2 bases; junction bases not matched to a gene: 4. The CDR3 loop spans 15 amino acids. CDR1 and CDR2 from the germline V gene are SEHNR and FQNEAQ (reference sequence). CDR3 region: CASSSIAGPYNEQFF. The CDR3 DNA is TGTGCCAGCAGCTCAATAGCGGGGCCCTACAATGAGCAGTTCTTC.

The chain employs TRBV7-3 and TRBJ2-1; 9 bases fit TRBD1. This CDR3 has 14 residues. Germline CDR1 is SGHTA and CDR2 is FQGTGA. The V segment lost 4 bases and the J segment 3 bases; nucleotides outside the gene matches: 1. The DNA for the CDR3 is TGTGCCAGCAGCTACAGGGGGCACTACAATGAGCAGTTCTTC. This translates into CASSYRGHYNEQFF.

Concerning this clonotype itself: A much bigger clone sits one base away, suggesting this may be a read error. V is TRBV4-3 and J is TRBJ2-7; a possible D gene is TRBD2 (7 bases). Germline V gene data show CDR1 as LGHNA and CDR2 as YSLEER. Trimming pared 0 bases from V and 0 bases from J, leaving 12 bases between. The CDR3 totals 16 residues. Here the CDR3 DNA reads TGCGCCAGCAGCCAAGAGGGGGGGGCCCTCTCCTACGAGCAGTACTTC. Its translation: CASSQEGGALSYEQYF.

This clonotype came up a few times. This rearrangement joins TRBV28 to TRBJ2-7; possible D gene TRBD1, 6 bases. The CDR3 covers 14 residues. The V end was cut by 4 bases, the J end by 5 bases, with 15 bases between. CDR1 and CDR2 (germline): MDHEN, SYDVKM. The CDR3 sequence: CASSSGTKSNEQYF. The CDR3 DNA sequence: TGTGCCAGCAGTTCCGGGACAAAGTCCAACGAGCAGTACTTC.

This clonotype occurred a few times. J is TRBJ2-7 and V is TRBV3-1; 8 bases align to TRBD1. V was pared by 1 base and J by 3 bases, with 5 bases of the junction left unmatched. The CDR3 totals 15 residues. Per germline, CDR1 LGHDT and CDR2 YNNKEL (reference sequence). CDR3 residues: CASSQGKGQGYEQYF. The CDR3 DNA is TGTGCCAGCAGCCAAGGGAAAGGACAGGGCTACGAGCAGTACTTC.

A note on this clonotype: An end of the junction differs from the germline gene, which may be a read error. V and J are TRBV4-3 and TRBJ1-5, with D unresolved. The germline V gene encodes CDR1 LGHNA and CDR2 YSLEER. CDR3 size: 15 residues. CDR3 nucleotide sequence: TGCGCCATCAGCCAAGATCGGCACAGCAATCAGCCCCAGCATTTT. Translation gives CAISQDRHSNQPQHF.

This clonotype was detected a few times. This chain joins TRBV4-1 and TRBJ2-7; TRBD2 aligns across 8 bases. With 1 base clipped from V and 0 bases from J, the junction kept 2 bases outside the gene matches. Germline CDR1 and CDR2: MGHRA and YSYEKL. This CDR3 is 15 amino acids long. CDR3: CASSQVSGSSYEQYF. For the CDR3, the DNA is TGCGCCAGCAGCCAAGTCAGCGGGAGCTCCTACGAGCAGTACTTC.

V and J are TRBV21-1 and TRBJ1-5; the table's D call of TRBD1 was not tested on the DNA. TRBV21-1 is a pseudogene. This CDR3 is built from 15 residues. The chain's CDR3 is CASSAQGQGRQPQHF. As DNA, the CDR3 is TGTGCCAGCAGCGCCCAGGGACAGGGTCGTCAGCCCCAGCATTTT.

CDR3 sequence: CASTLGQINYGYTF. CDR3 nucleotides: TGTGCCAGCACCTTGGGACAGATTAACTATGGCTACACCTTC. The chain is built from TRBV12-3 or TRBV12-4 and TRBJ1-2; 7 bases align to TRBD1. The ends lost 7 bases at V and 1 base at J; junction bases unmatched: 6. The CDR3 loop spans 14 amino acids.

The rearrangement links TRBV20-1 to TRBJ2-3, with 10 nucleotides matching TRBD2. The germline CDR1 and CDR2 sequences are DFQATT and SNEGSKA (reference sequence). With 0 bases clipped from V and 5 bases from J, the junction kept 11 bases outside the gene matches. The CDR3 extends over 17 amino acids. The CDR3 sequence is CSARDQGLANFRDTQYF. In nucleotides, the CDR3 is TGCAGTGCTAGAGATCAGGGACTAGCGAACTTTAGAGATACGCAGTATTTT.

V gene TRBV20-1 combines with J gene TRBJ2-1; 8 positions agree with TRBD2. Germline V gives CDR1 DFQATT, CDR2 SNEGSKA (reference sequence). CDR3 length equals 15 residues. The trim removed 8 bases at V and 2 bases at J, leaving 11 bases unmatched. This chain's CDR3 is CSPQSGGAPYNEQFF. CDR3 sequence (DNA): TGCAGTCCCCAGTCCGGGGGGGCCCCCTACAATGAGCAGTTCTTC.

This clonotype has more than one count but fewer than ten. The chain couples TRBV20-1 to TRBJ1-2; 8 nucleotides match TRBD1. After removal of 1 base from V and 2 bases from J, the junction contained 6 bases not matched to a gene. CDR3 size: 15 residues. Looked up from germline, CDR1 is DFQATT and CDR2 is SNEGSKA (reference sequence). This chain's CDR3 is CSARGSRGQNYGYTF. The CDR3 DNA reads as TGCAGTGCTAGAGGGTCCAGGGGGCAAAACTATGGCTACACCTTC.

This clonotype was found a few times. The genes are TRBV20-1 and TRBJ2-3; no firm D call. The ends were cut back, 2 bases at V and 2 bases at J, with 5 bases in the middle. Per the germline V gene, CDR1 is DFQATT and CDR2 is SNEGSKA (reference sequence). This CDR3 comprises 12 residues. The CDR3 sequence is CSARQLTDTQYF. CDR3 bases: TGCAGTGCTAGACAGCTCACAGATACGCAGTATTTT.